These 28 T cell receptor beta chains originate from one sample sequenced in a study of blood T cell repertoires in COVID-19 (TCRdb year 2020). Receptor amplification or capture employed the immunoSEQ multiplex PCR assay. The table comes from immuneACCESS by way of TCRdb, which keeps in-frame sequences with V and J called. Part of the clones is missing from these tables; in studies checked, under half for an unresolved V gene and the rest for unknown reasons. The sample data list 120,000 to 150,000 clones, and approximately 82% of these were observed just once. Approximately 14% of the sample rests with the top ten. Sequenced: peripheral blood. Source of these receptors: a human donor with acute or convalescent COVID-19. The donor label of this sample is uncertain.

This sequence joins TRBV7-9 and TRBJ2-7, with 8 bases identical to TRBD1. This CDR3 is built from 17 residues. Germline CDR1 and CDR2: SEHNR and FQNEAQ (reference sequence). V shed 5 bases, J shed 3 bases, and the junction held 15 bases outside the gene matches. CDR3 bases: TGTGCCAGCAGCGCACAGGGGGGCAGAAGAGTGGTCTACGAGCAGTACTTC. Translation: CASSAQGGRRVVYEQYF.

The CDR3 DNA is TGTGCCAGCAGCTTAGGTTCGGGACTCTCAGTCAAGGGTGAAAAACTGTTTTTT. Amino acid sequence: CASSLGSGLSVKGEKLFF. The J gene is TRBJ1-4, the V gene TRBV7-2; maybe TRBD1 (5 bases). The CDR3 totals 18 residues. Germline V lookup: CDR1 SGHTA, CDR2 FQGNSA. Trimming stripped 1 base from V and 7 bases from J, with 22 bases between. Full variable domain (outside the CDR3, taken from reference TRBV7-2 and TRBJ1-4): GAGVSQSPSNKVTEKGKDVELRCDPISGHTALYWYRQSLGQGLEFLIYFQGNSAPDKSGLPSDRFSAERTGGSVSTLTIQRTQQEDSAVYLCASSLGSGLSVKGEKLFFGSGTQLSVL.

CDR3 amino acids: CASSEIFGGYTDTQYF. For the CDR3, the DNA is TGTGCCAGCAGCGAGATATTCGGGGGGTACACAGATACGCAGTATTTT. The V gene is TRBV7-2, the J gene TRBJ2-3; 7 nucleotides agree with TRBD2. Germline assignment: CDR1 SGHTA and CDR2 FQGNSA. The J segment lost 2 bases and the V segment lost 5 bases, leaving 10 bases of the junction unmatched. The CDR3 covers 16 residues.

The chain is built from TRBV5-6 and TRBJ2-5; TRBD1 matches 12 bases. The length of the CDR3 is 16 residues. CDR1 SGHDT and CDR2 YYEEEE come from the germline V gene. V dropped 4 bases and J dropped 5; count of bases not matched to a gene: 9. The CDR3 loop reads CASSTGTGGFLETQYF. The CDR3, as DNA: TGTGCCAGCAGCACCGGGACAGGGGGCTTTTTGGAGACCCAGTACTTC. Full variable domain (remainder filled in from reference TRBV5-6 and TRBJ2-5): DAGVTQSPTHLIKTRGQQVTLRCSPKSGHDTVSWYQQALGQGPQFIFQYYEEEERQRGNFPDRFSGHQFPNYSSELNVNALLLGDSALYLCASSTGTGGFLETQYFGPGTRLLVL.

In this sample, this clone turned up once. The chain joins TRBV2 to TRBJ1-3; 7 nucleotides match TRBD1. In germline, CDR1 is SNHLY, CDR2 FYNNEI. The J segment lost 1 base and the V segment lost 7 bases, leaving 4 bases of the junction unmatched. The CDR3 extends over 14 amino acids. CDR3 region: CASKGQRSGNTIYF. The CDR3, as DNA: TGTGCCAGCAAGGGACAGCGATCTGGAAACACCATATATTTT.

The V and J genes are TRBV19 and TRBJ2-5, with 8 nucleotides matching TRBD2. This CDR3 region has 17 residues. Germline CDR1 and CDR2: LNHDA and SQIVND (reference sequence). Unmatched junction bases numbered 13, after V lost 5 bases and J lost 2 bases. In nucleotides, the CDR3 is TGTGCCAGTAGTTCCCGACCGGAACTAGCGGTACAAGAGACCCAGTACTTC. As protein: CASSSRPELAVQETQYF. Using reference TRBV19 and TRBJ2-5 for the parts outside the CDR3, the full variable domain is DGGITQSPKYLFRKEGQNVTLSCEQNLNHDAMYWYRQDPGQGLRLIYYSQIVNDFQKGDIAEGYSVSREKKESFPLTVTSAQKNPTAFYLCASSSRPELAVQETQYFGPGTRLLVL.

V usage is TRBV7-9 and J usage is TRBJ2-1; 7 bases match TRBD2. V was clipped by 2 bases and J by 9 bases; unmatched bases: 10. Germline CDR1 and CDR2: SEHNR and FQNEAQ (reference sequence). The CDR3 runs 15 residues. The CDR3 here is CASSLRGVNDPEQFF. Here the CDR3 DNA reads TGTGCCAGCAGCTTACGGGGGGTAAATGACCCTGAGCAGTTCTTC.

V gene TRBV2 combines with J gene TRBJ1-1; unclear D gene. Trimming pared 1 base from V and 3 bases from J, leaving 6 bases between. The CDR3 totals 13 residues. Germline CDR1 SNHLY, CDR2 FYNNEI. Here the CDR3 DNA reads TGTGCCAGCAGTGAAGGCGGGGACACTGAAGCTTTCTTT. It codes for CASSEGGDTEAFF. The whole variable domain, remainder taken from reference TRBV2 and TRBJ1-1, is EPEVTQTPSHQVTQMGQEVILRCVPISNHLYFYWYRQILGQKVEFLVSFYNNEISEKSEIFDDQFSVERPDGSNFTLKIRSTKLEDSAMYFCASSEGGDTEAFFGQGTRLTVV.

The CDR3 coding sequence is TGCGCCAGCAGCAACCGGGCAGGGGCAGGGAACACTGAAGCTTTCTTT. It encodes CASSNRAGAGNTEAFF. The genes are TRBV5-1 and TRBJ1-1, with D tentatively TRBD1 (6 bases). Trimming left V 4 bases short and J 1 base short, with 17 bases between. Germline lookup yields CDR1 SGHRS and CDR2 YFSETQ. This CDR3 contains 16 residues.

CDR3 protein: CASSRDRAMNTEAFF. Written as DNA, the CDR3 is TGTGCCAGTAGTCGGGACAGGGCCATGAACACTGAAGCTTTCTTT. The V gene is TRBV19, the J gene TRBJ1-1; 9 nucleotides match TRBD1. The V gene's germline CDR1 is LNHDA and CDR2 SQIVND (reference sequence). CDR3 length: 15 amino acids. The V gene end was trimmed by 5 bases and the J gene end by 0 bases; junction bases not matched to a gene: 4.

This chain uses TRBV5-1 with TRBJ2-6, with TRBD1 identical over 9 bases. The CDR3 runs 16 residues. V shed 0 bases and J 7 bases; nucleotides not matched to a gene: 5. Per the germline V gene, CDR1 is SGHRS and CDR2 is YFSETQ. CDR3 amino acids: CASSLEQGAGANVLTF. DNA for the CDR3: TGCGCCAGCAGCTTGGAACAGGGGGCGGGTGCCAACGTCCTGACTTTC.

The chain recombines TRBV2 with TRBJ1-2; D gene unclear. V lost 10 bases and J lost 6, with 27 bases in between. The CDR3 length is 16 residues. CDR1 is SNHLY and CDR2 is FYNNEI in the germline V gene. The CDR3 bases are TGTGCCACCACCTTAATTAATATCCGTTCGTCGGATGGCTACACCTTC. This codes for CATTLINIRSSDGYTF.

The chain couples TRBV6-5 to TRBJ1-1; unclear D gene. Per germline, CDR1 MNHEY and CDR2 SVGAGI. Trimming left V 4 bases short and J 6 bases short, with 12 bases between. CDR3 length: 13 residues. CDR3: CASSSYRASEAFF. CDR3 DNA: TGTGCCAGCAGTTCCTATCGAGCCTCTGAAGCTTTCTTT.

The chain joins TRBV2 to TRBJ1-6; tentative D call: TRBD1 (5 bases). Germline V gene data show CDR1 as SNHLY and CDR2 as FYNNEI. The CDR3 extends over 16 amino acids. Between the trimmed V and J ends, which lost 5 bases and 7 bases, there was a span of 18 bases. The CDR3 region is CASSITGTDRNSPLHF. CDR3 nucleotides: TGTGCCAGCAGTATCACCGGGACTGATCGAAATTCACCCCTCCACTTT.

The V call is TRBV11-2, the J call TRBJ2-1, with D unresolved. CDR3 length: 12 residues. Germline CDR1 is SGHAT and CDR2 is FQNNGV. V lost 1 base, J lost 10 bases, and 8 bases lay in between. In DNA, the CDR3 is TGTGCCAGCAGCTTAGCGGGTTGGGAGCAGTTCTTC. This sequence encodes CASSLAGWEQFF.

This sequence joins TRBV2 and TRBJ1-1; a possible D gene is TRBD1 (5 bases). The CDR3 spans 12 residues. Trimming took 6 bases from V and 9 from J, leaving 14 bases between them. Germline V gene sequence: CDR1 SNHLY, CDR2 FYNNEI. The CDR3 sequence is CASRPTDSQAFF. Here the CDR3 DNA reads TGTGCCAGCAGGCCTACAGACAGCCAAGCTTTCTTT.

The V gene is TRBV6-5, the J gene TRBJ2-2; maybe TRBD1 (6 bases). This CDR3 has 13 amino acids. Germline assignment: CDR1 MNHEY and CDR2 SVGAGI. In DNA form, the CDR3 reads TGTGCTACCAAACAGGGGAACACCGGGGAGCTGTTTTTT. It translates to CATKQGNTGELFF.

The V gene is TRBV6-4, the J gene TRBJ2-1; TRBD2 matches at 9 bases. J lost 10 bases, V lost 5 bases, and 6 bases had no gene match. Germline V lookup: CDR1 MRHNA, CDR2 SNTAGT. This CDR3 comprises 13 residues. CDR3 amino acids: CASSPAGGKEQFF. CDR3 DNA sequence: TGTGCCAGCAGTCCCGCGGGGGGGAAGGAGCAGTTCTTC.

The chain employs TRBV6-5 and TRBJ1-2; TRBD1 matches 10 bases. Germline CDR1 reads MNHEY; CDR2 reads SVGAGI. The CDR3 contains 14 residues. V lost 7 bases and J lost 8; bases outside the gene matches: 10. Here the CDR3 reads CASNLDRGLKGYTF. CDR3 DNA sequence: TGTGCCAGCAACCTAGACAGGGGGCTTAAAGGCTACACCTTC.

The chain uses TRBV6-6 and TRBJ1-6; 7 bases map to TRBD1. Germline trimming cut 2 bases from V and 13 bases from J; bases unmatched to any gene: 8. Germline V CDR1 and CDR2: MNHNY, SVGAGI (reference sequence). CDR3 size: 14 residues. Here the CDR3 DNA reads TGTGCCAGCAGTTACCAACAGGGGAGGCCTCCCCTCCACTTT. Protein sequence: CASSYQQGRPPLHF.

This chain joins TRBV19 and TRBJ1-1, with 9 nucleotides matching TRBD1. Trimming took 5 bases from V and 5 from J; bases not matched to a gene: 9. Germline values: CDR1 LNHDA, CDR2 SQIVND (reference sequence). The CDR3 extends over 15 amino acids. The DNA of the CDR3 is TGTGCCAGTAGTCTCGGGACAGGGACGGTGACTGAAGCTTTCTTT. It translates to CASSLGTGTVTEAFF. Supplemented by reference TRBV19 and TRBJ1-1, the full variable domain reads DGGITQSPKYLFRKEGQNVTLSCEQNLNHDAMYWYRQDPGQGLRLIYYSQIVNDFQKGDIAEGYSVSREKKESFPLTVTSAQKNPTAFYLCASSLGTGTVTEAFFGQGTRLTVV.

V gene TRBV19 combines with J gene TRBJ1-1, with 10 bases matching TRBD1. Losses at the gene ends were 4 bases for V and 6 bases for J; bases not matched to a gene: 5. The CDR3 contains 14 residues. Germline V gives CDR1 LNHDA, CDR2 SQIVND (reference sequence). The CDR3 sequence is CASSRDRGRAEAFF. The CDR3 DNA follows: TGTGCCAGTAGTAGAGACAGGGGGCGAGCTGAAGCTTTCTTT.

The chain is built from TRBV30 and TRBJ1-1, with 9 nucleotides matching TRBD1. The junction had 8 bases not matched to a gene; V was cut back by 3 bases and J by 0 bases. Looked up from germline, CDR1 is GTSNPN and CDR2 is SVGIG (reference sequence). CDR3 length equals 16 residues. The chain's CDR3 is CAWSRTGGMMNTEAFF. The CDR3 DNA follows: TGTGCCTGGAGCCGTACAGGGGGCATGATGAACACTGAAGCTTTCTTT.

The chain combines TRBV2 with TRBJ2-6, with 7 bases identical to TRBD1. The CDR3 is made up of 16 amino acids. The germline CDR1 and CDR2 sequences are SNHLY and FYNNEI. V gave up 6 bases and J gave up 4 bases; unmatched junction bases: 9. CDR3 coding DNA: TGTGCCAGCAGCGCACCAGGGGGTATGGGGGCCAACGTCCTGACTTTC. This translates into CASSAPGGMGANVLTF.

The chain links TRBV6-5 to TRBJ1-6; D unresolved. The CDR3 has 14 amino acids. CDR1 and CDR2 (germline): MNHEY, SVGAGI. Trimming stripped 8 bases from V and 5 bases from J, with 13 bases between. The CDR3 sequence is CASFFGFNNSPLHF. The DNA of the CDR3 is TGTGCCAGCTTTTTCGGGTTTAATAATTCACCCCTCCACTTT.

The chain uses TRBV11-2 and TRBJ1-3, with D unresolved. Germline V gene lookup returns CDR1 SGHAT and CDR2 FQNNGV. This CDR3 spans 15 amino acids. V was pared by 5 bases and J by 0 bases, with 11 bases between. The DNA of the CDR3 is TGTGCCAGCAGCCCTAGCTCGGGCTCTGGAAACACCATATATTTT. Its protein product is CASSPSSGSGNTIYF.

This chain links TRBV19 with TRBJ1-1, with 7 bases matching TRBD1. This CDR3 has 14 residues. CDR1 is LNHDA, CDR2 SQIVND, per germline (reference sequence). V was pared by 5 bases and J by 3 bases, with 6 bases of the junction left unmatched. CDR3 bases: TGTGCCAGTAGTGTCCTAGGGACAGACACTGAAGCTTTCTTT. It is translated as CASSVLGTDTEAFF.

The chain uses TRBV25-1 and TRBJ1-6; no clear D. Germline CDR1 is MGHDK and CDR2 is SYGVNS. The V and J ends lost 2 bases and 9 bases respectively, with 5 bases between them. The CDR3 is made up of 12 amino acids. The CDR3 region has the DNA TGTGCCAGCAGTGAAAACAGTTCACCCCTCCACTTT. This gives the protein CASSENSSPLHF. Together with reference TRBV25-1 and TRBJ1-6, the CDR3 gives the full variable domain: EADIYQTPRYLVIGTGKKITLECSQTMGHDKMYWYQQDPGMELHLIHYSYGVNSTEKGDLSSESTVSRIRTEHFPLTLESARPSHTSQYLCASSENSSPLHFGNGTRLTVT.